The 16 T cell receptor beta chains presented below share a single source sample, sequenced in a study of stem cell transplantation in POMP-related autoinflammatory disease. The repertoire was sequenced with immunoSEQ multiplex PCR; TCRdb's copy has only in-frame clones and lacks some. The table includes fewer than 30,000 clones, roughly four fifths detected once. Sample: CD4+ T cells from PBMCs, taken before stem cell transplantation. These receptors all stem from a human donor with POMP-related autoinflammation and immune dysregulation (PRAID).

The V call is TRBV5-1, the J call TRBJ1-2; D might be TRBD1 (6 bases). The germline V gene encodes CDR1 SGHRS and CDR2 YFSETQ. V gave up 2 bases and J gave up 1 base, with 21 bases separating them. The CDR3 spans 18 residues. CDR3 in amino acids: CASSFVGARGMNNYGYTF. The CDR3 DNA follows: TGCGCCAGCAGCTTTGTGGGTGCCAGGGGAATGAATAACTATGGCTACACCTTC.

This chain links TRBV6-6 with TRBJ1-1; unclear D gene. V lost 5 bases to trimming and J lost 0 bases, with 10 bases between them. CDR1 is MNHNY, CDR2 SVGAGI, per germline (reference sequence). The CDR3 contains 14 residues. This CDR3 is CASSTGFMNTEAFF. The CDR3 DNA follows: TGTGCCAGCAGTACGGGGTTCATGAACACTGAAGCTTTCTTT.

The genes are TRBV10-3 and TRBJ2-1, with D unclear. Germline V lookup: CDR1 ENHRY, CDR2 SYGVKD. This CDR3 region has 14 residues. The germline V and J ends were trimmed by 7 bases and 8 bases, with 18 bases remaining between them. The CDR3, as DNA: TGTGCCATCATGGTGGCGCCAGCGAGCGATGAGCAGTTCTTC. This codes for CAIMVAPASDEQFF.

The chain links TRBV27 to TRBJ2-7, with 10 bases identical to TRBD2. V trimming: 5 bases; J trimming: 3 bases; junction bases outside the gene matches: 4. Germline loops: CDR1 MNHEY, CDR2 SMNVEV (reference sequence). CDR3 size: 14 residues. Written as DNA, the CDR3 is TGTGCCAGCAGTCCACTAGCGGGATTCTACGAGCAGTACTTC. Translated, it gives CASSPLAGFYEQYF.

This chain connects TRBV5-8 to TRBJ1-3; unclear D gene. Germline V CDR1 and CDR2: SGHTS, YDEGEE. Trimming removed 1 base at V and 0 bases at J, with 14 bases between. The CDR3 is 17 residues long. The CDR3 DNA sequence: TGTGCCAGCAGCTTGTTACTTACTTTCCGCTCTGGAAACACCATATATTTT. Translating gives CASSLLLTFRSGNTIYF. The variable domain in full, with the rest retrieved from reference TRBV5-8 and TRBJ1-3, is EAGVTQSPTHLIKTRGQQATLRCSPISGHTSVYWYQQALGLGLQFLLWYDEGEERNRGNFPPRFSGRQFPNYSSELNVNALELEDSALYLCASSLLLTFRSGNTIYFGEGSWLTVV.

The chain employs TRBV15 and TRBJ2-1; D is ambiguous. This CDR3 has 18 amino acids. V lost 0 bases and J 0 bases, leaving 15 bases between the germline ends. Germline lookup yields CDR1 LNHNV and CDR2 YYDKDF (reference sequence). The CDR3 here is CATSRDLPRSSSYNEQFF. CDR3 coding DNA: TGTGCCACCAGCAGAGATTTGCCTCGGAGCAGCTCCTACAATGAGCAGTTCTTC.

The genes are TRBV28 and TRBJ2-7; 7 nucleotides agree with TRBD2. The CDR3 length is 14 residues. Unmatched junction bases numbered 6, after V lost 3 bases and J lost 4 bases. CDR1 and CDR2 from the germline V gene are MDHEN and SYDVKM. The CDR3 nucleotides read TGTGCCAGCAGTTTGACTAGCCGTAGGTACGAGCAGTACTTC. This encodes CASSLTSRRYEQYF.

On this clone: At the DNA level, this CDR3 is encoded by other sequences in the same sample as well. The chain joins TRBV30 to TRBJ1-5; weak D call: TRBD1 (5 bases). Trimming removed 3 bases from V and 2 bases from J, with 8 bases in between. Germline V gene data show CDR1 as GTSNPN and CDR2 as SVGIG (reference sequence). This CDR3 has 13 amino acids. In nucleotides, the CDR3 is TGTGCCTGGAGCGTACAGGGCAATCAGCCCCAGCATTTT. Its protein product is CAWSVQGNQPQHF.

This clone was counted a few times. This sequence joins TRBV2 and TRBJ1-5; weak D call: TRBD1 (6 bases). The CDR3 is 14 amino acids. The V and J ends lost 6 bases and 6 bases respectively, with 15 bases between them. Germline V gene lookup returns CDR1 SNHLY and CDR2 FYNNEI. The CDR3 bases are TGTGCCAGCAGGGAACAGGGTAGAGGTCAGCCCCAGCATTTT. Its translation: CASREQGRGQPQHF. Looking up the rest from reference TRBV2 and TRBJ1-5 gives the full variable domain: EPEVTQTPSHQVTQMGQEVILRCVPISNHLYFYWYRQILGQKVEFLVSFYNNEISEKSEIFDDQFSVERPDGSNFTLKIRSTKLEDSAMYFCASREQGRGQPQHFGDGTRLSIL.

This sequence joins TRBV7-8 and TRBJ2-4, with D unclear. Germline CDR1 and CDR2: SGHVS and FQNEAQ. This CDR3 region has 14 residues. The V gene lost 2 bases and the J gene lost 16 bases, with 21 bases spanning the gap. CDR3 sequence reads: CASSLWSMVGRRYF. CDR3 DNA sequence: TGTGCCAGCAGCTTATGGTCAATGGTAGGAAGGAGATACTTC.

The chain carries TRBV29-1 and TRBJ2-7; D ambiguous. The V gene lost 1 base and the J gene lost 0 bases, with 4 bases spanning the gap. Germline CDR1 reads SQVTM; CDR2 reads ANQGSEA. The CDR3 is made up of 12 amino acids. Here the CDR3 reads CSVEGDSYEQYF. As DNA, the CDR3 is TGCAGCGTTGAAGGGGACTCCTACGAGCAGTACTTC.

This chain connects TRBV18 to TRBJ2-2; 8 nucleotides line up with TRBD2. Germline assignment: CDR1 KGHSH and CDR2 LQKENI. The CDR3 contains 16 residues. V was clipped by 1 base and J by 1 base; unmatched bases: 2. The CDR3 sequence is CASSPLAGLNTGELFF. CDR3 coding DNA: TGTGCCAGCTCACCACTAGCGGGGCTGAACACCGGGGAGCTGTTTTTT.

A single count supports this clone. The genes are TRBV6-5 and TRBJ1-2; D unclear. This CDR3 comprises 15 residues. Trimming took 7 bases from V and 0 from J, leaving 15 bases between them. Germline lookup yields CDR1 MNHEY and CDR2 SVGAGI. The CDR3 DNA reads as TGTGCCAGCACTCTAACGGGCAGAGCTAACTATGGCTACACCTTC. Translating gives CASTLTGRANYGYTF.

V usage is TRBV7-4 and J usage is TRBJ2-7; weak D call: TRBD1 (6 bases). CDR1 and CDR2 from the germline V gene are SGHVT and SQSDAQ. Trimming removed 1 base from V and 3 bases from J, with 7 bases in between. The CDR3 spans 13 residues. CDR3: CASSLGRGYEQYF. Here the CDR3 DNA reads TGTGCCAGCAGCTTAGGCAGGGGCTACGAGCAGTACTTC.

The chain recombines TRBV15 with TRBJ2-7, with D unclear. The CDR3 runs 14 residues. V was clipped by 0 bases and J by 7 bases, with 13 bases between them. Germline V CDR1 and CDR2: LNHNV, YYDKDF (reference sequence). The CDR3 spells CATSRDPPPREQYF. The CDR3 bases are TGTGCCACCAGCAGAGATCCCCCCCCGAGGGAGCAGTACTTC.

V usage is TRBV27 and J usage is TRBJ2-3, with 9 bases that match TRBD2. Trimming took 5 bases from V and 1 from J; bases not matched to a gene: 7. CDR1 and CDR2 from the germline V gene are MNHEY and SMNVEV (reference sequence). The CDR3 sequence is 16 residues long. CDR3 loop: CASSLPTSGGTDTQYF. The CDR3 region has the DNA TGTGCCAGCAGTCTACCGACTAGCGGAGGCACAGATACGCAGTATTTT.